This is a list of T cell receptor beta chains from one sample in a study of control samples from healthy donors and cancer patients. Method: immunoSEQ multiplex PCR; TCRdb's copy keeps in-frame clones and lacks some. The repertoire has under 200,000 clones, 90% to 95% of them found once; the top ten carry approximately 1.6%. The sample was blood. The receptors here all came from a woman in her twenties or thirties in good health. The CDR3 runs from the conserved cysteine through the conserved F or W. Fields, in order: J gene, clone size, D gene, V gene, CDR3 DNA, CDR3 protein. A D gene is named only where the DNA matches it firmly. Not all rows give a size; the values are once, few, many and, for expanded clones, a class.

>TRBJ2-5|.|.|TRBV13
TGTGCCAGCAGCTTAGGGGGACTAGAGACCCAGTACTTC
CASSLGGLETQYF
>TRBJ1-5|.|.|TRBV11-2
TGTGCCAGCAGCTCCGACAGCCATAGCAATCAGCCCCAGCATTTT
CASSSDSHSNQPQHF
>TRBJ2-6|.|TRBD2|TRBV27
TGTGCCAGCAGTTTATCGGGGGGGAGCTCTGGGGCCAACGTCCTGACTTTC
CASSLSGGSSGANVLTF
>TRBJ1-5|.|.|TRBV10-1
TGCGCCAGCAGTGCAGGGACTCAGCCCCAGCATTTT
CASSAGTQPQHF
>TRBJ1-1|.|.|TRBV7-9
TGTGCCAGCAGCTTACGGCAGAACACTGAAGCTTTCTTT
CASSLRQNTEAFF
>TRBJ2-7|.|.|TRBV6-6
TGTGCCAGCAGCCCCCAGGGAGGAGCCTACGAGCAGTACTTC
CASSPQGGAYEQYF
>TRBJ1-5|.|TRBD1|TRBV2
TGTGCCAGCAAAGGACAGGGAGGAGTTGGGCAGCCCCAGCATTTT
CASKGQGGVGQPQHF
>TRBJ1-5|.|TRBD1|TRBV7-9
TGTGCCAGCAGCCAAGACAGGGGTCAGCCCCAGCATTTT
CASSQDRGQPQHF
>TRBJ2-5|.|TRBD2|TRBV5-1
TGCGCCAGCAGCTTCCCGGGGGGGGAGACCCAGTACTTC
CASSFPGGETQYF
>TRBJ1-2|.|.|TRBV29-1
TGCAGCGCCTCGGGGGACTATGGCTACACCTTC
CSASGDYGYTF
>TRBJ2-2|.|TRBD2|TRBV28
TGTGCAACCGGGACTAGCCCTACCGGGGAGCTGTTTTTT
CATGTSPTGELFF
>TRBJ1-6|.|.|TRBV5-6
TGTGCCAGCAGCTTCGGGGGGAGCTCCTATAATTCACCCCTCCACTTT
CASSFGGSSYNSPLHF
>TRBJ1-1|once|TRBD1|TRBV5-5
TGTGCCAGCAGAGGAGACAGGGGGCTCTCTGAAGCTTTCTTT
CASRGDRGLSEAFF
>TRBJ2-1|.|TRBD2|TRBV28
TGTGCCAGCAGAACAGGGACTAGCGGGAGGCGAGAGCAGTTCTTC
CASRTGTSGRREQFF
>TRBJ2-6|few|.|TRBV6-4
TGTGCCAGCAGTGACTCGAGAGGATCTGGGGCCAACGTCCTGACTTTC
CASSDSRGSGANVLTF
>TRBJ1-2|.|TRBD1|TRBV18
TGTGCCAGCTCACTGGCCACAGGGGATGGCTACACCTTC
CASSLATGDGYTF
>TRBJ1-5|.|.|TRBV2
TGTGCCAGCAGTGCCGGACAGCCCCAGCATTTT
CASSAGQPQHF
>TRBJ2-5|.|TRBD2|TRBV25-1
TGTGCCAGCAGTGAAGGACTAGCGGTGCACCAAGAGACCCAGTACTTC
CASSEGLAVHQETQYF
>TRBJ1-1|.|TRBD1|TRBV19
TGTGCCAGTAAAGACAGGGGCCACACTGAAGCTTTCTTT
CASKDRGHTEAFF
>TRBJ2-3|once|TRBD2|TRBV5-1
TGCGCCAGCAGGGCTAGCGGGTATAGCACAGATACGCAGTATTTT
CASRASGYSTDTQYF
>TRBJ1-1|few|TRBD1|TRBV6-5
TGTGCCAGCAGACAGGGGTACGCCGACACTGAAGCTTTCTTT
CASRQGYADTEAFF
>TRBJ2-5|.|TRBD2|TRBV7-2
TGTGCCAGCAGCTTAGATTCTAGCGGGGTGGAGACCCAGTACTTC
CASSLDSSGVETQYF
>TRBJ1-5|.|.|TRBV7-5
TGTGCCAGAAGCTCCCGGACAGGGGATCAGCCCCAGCATTTT
CARSSRTGDQPQHF
>TRBJ1-1|.|TRBD1|TRBV6-5
TGTGCCAGCAGTTACGGGACAGGGGGAACTGAAGCTTTCTTT
CASSYGTGGTEAFF
>TRBJ2-1|.|.|TRBV5-4
TGTGCCAGCAGCCCCTACAAGAGCTCCTACAATGAGCAGTTCTTC
CASSPYKSSYNEQFF
>TRBJ2-7|once|TRBD1|TRBV9
TGTGCCAGCAGCCCCCCCCGGGACAGCTACGAGCAGTACTTC
CASSPPRDSYEQYF
>TRBJ1-5|.|TRBD1|TRBV4-3
TGCGCCAGCAGCCAAGACAGGGGGCCCAATCAGCCCCAGCATTTT
CASSQDRGPNQPQHF
>TRBJ2-2|once|.|TRBV9
TGTGCCAGCAGCAGAGGACAACCGAACACCGGGGAGCTGTTTTTT
CASSRGQPNTGELFF
>TRBJ1-1|.|.|TRBV14
TGTGCCAGCAGCCAGGATCTGGGGGGCGTCGCTTTCTTT
CASSQDLGGVAFF
>TRBJ1-1|.|TRBD1|TRBV28
TGTGCCAGCAGTATGACAGGGGTGAGGACTGAAGCTTTCTTT
CASSMTGVRTEAFF
>TRBJ2-7|once|TRBD2|TRBV27
TGTGCCAGCAGTTTAGGTGGGTGGCTAGCGGGCTCATACGAGCAGTACTTC
CASSLGGWLAGSYEQYF
>TRBJ2-1|.|TRBD2|TRBV4-3
TGCGCCAGCAGCCAAGACCCCAGCGGGAGGTCCTACAATGAGCAGTTCTTC
CASSQDPSGRSYNEQFF
>TRBJ1-2|.|.|TRBV9
TGTGCCAGCAGCGGAGGGGAGAGCTATGGCTACACCTTC
CASSGGESYGYTF
>TRBJ2-7|.|TRBD1|TRBV11-3
TGTGCCAGCACCTCCGACAGGGGGCGAGAGCAGTACTTC
CASTSDRGREQYF
>TRBJ1-2|.|TRBD1|TRBV14
TGTGCCAGCAGCCAAAATACCTCTTGGACAGGGGGCGGTAATACCTATGGCTACACCTTC
CASSQNTSWTGGGNTYGYTF
>TRBJ2-2|.|TRBD2|TRBV18
TGTGCCAGCTCACCCCTAGCGGGGAACACCGGGGAGCTGTTTTTT
CASSPLAGNTGELFF
>TRBJ2-1|once|TRBD2|TRBV28
TGTGCCAGCAGCTTCCTACTAGCGGAACACTACAATGAGCAGTTCTTC
CASSFLLAEHYNEQFF
>TRBJ1-2|.|.|TRBV3-1/TRBV3-2
TGTGCCAGCAGCCAACGGGCAGGGAACTATGGCTACACCTTC
CASSQRAGNYGYTF
>TRBJ2-7|.|TRBD2|TRBV6-5
TGTGCCAGCATTCTCGGACTAGCGGAAACCTACGAGCAGTACTTC
CASILGLAETYEQYF
>TRBJ2-7|.|TRBD1|TRBV9
TGTGCCAGCAGCGGGACAGGGTACGAGCAGTACTTC
CASSGTGYEQYF
>TRBJ1-5|.|.|TRBV6-1
TGTGCCAGCAGTGAACGGGGGGGTAGCAATCAGCCCCAGCATTTT
CASSERGGSNQPQHF
>TRBJ2-1|.|.|TRBV16
TGTGCCAGCAGCCAATGGGGTGAGCAGTTCTTC
CASSQWGEQFF
>TRBJ2-5|.|TRBD2|TRBV18
TGTGCCAGCTCACTACTAGCGGGGGAAGAGACCCAGTACTTC
CASSLLAGEETQYF
>TRBJ2-2|.|TRBD2|TRBV25-1
TGTGCCAGCAGAGCGGGAGGGACCGGGGAGCTGTTTTTT
CASRAGGTGELFF
>TRBJ2-3|.|TRBD2|TRBV7-2
TGTGCCAGCAGGAGAGCGGGAATCACAGATACGCAGTATTTT
CASRRAGITDTQYF
>TRBJ1-2|.|.|TRBV6-1
TGTGCCAGCAGTGAAGGGCCGGGCCTATATGGCTACACCTTC
CASSEGPGLYGYTF